This entry lists 22 T cell receptor beta chains sequenced from one sample in a study of cytomegalovirus exposure and HLA in healthy donors. 13 Jbeta primers and 60 Vbeta primers were used for the PCR. Some clones are missing from TCRdb's copy, which holds only in-frame ones; the method was immunoSEQ multiplex PCR. The table has about 87,000 clones, 79% seen once; the top ten hold about 4%. The sequencing sample was made of PBMCs. Every receptor here comes from a woman in her forties in good health and CMV-seronegative.

The table lists this clone with a count of one. The CDR3 nucleotides are TGTGCCAGCAGCCTAACCCAGGGCATCCGCGAGCAGTTCTTC. Its protein product is CASSLTQGIREQFF. J is TRBJ2-1 and V is TRBV7-2; D perhaps matches TRBD1 (5 bases). Germline V gene data show CDR1 as SGHTA and CDR2 as FQGNSA. The CDR3 totals 14 residues. Trimming pared 5 bases from V and 10 bases from J, leaving 18 bases between.

This chain connects TRBV7-2 to TRBJ1-5, with D possibly matching TRBD1 (5 bases). CDR3 length: 14 residues. Germline CDR1 is SGHTA and CDR2 is FQGNSA. V was cut by 4 bases and J by 6 bases, with 13 bases left in between. The CDR3: CASSSGTSGQPQHF. In DNA, the CDR3 is TGTGCCAGCAGCTCGGGGACTTCAGGTCAGCCCCAGCATTTT.

This sequence joins TRBV6-5 and TRBJ2-2, with D maybe TRBD1 (6 bases). Trimming took off 7 bases at V and 9 bases at J, with 18 bases between the two ends. There are 14 residues in the CDR3. Per germline, CDR1 MNHEY and CDR2 SVGAGI. CDR3 amino acids: CASNPAGDYRELFF. For the CDR3, the DNA is TGTGCCAGCAATCCCGCAGGGGATTACCGGGAGCTGTTTTTT.

The genes are TRBV28 and TRBJ2-7; 8 bases line up with TRBD1. CDR1 is MDHEN and CDR2 is SYDVKM in the germline V gene. CDR3 length: 14 residues. J lost 2 bases, V lost 7 bases, and 7 bases had no gene match. The CDR3 is CASTSGQAAYEQYF. The CDR3 DNA follows: TGTGCCAGCACCTCGGGACAGGCAGCCTACGAGCAGTACTTC. Using reference TRBV28 and TRBJ2-7 for the parts outside the CDR3, the full variable domain is DVKVTQSSRYLVKRTGEKVFLECVQDMDHENMFWYRQDPGLGLRLIYFSYDVKMKEKGDIPEGYSVSREKKERFSLILESASTNQTSMYLCASTSGQAAYEQYFGPGTRLTVT.

The V and J genes are TRBV9 and TRBJ2-1; maybe TRBD2 (6 bases). CDR1 SGDLS and CDR2 YYNGEE come from the germline V gene. Deletions cut 4 bases from V and 9 bases from J, with 20 bases between. The CDR3 extends over 15 amino acids. CDR3 DNA: TGTGCCAGCAGCAGAGGGGACTGGGCTGTGGGTGAGCAGTTCTTC. This translates into CASSRGDWAVGEQFF. Combining the CDR3 with reference TRBV9 and TRBJ2-1 gives the whole variable domain DSGVTQTPKHLITATGQRVTLRCSPRSGDLSVYWYQQSLDQGLQFLIQYYNGEERAKGNILERFSAQQFPDLHSELNLSSLELGDSALYFCASSRGDWAVGEQFFGPGTRLTVL.

The genes are TRBV19 and TRBJ1-1; 7 nucleotides line up with TRBD1. The junction had 9 bases not matched to a gene; V was cut back by 7 bases and J by 4 bases. Germline V gene sequence: CDR1 LNHDA, CDR2 SQIVND (reference sequence). The CDR3 totals 14 residues. CDR3 nucleotide sequence: TGTGCCAGTACTCCAACAGGGGTCGTCACTGAAGCTTTCTTT. Protein: CASTPTGVVTEAFF. The entire variable domain, with the rest obtained from reference TRBV19 and TRBJ1-1, is as follows: DGGITQSPKYLFRKEGQNVTLSCEQNLNHDAMYWYRQDPGQGLRLIYYSQIVNDFQKGDIAEGYSVSREKKESFPLTVTSAQKNPTAFYLCASTPTGVVTEAFFGQGTRLTVV.

J is TRBJ2-1 and V is TRBV5-1; 7 bases agree with TRBD1. J was trimmed by 4 bases and V by 4 bases; bases with no gene match: 8. The CDR3 spans 15 residues. Germline CDR1 SGHRS, CDR2 YFSETQ. CDR3 DNA: TGCGCCAGCAGCACACTACCGGGACAGTACAATGAGCAGTTCTTC. Translating gives CASSTLPGQYNEQFF.

The gene calls are TRBV7-2 and TRBJ1-2; no firm D call. The germline V and J ends were trimmed by 2 bases and 5 bases, with 12 bases remaining between them. The CDR3 has 14 amino acids. CDR1 SGHTA and CDR2 FQGNSA come from the germline V gene. CDR3 residues: CASSLPGSDYGYTF. The CDR3 DNA follows: TGTGCCAGCAGCTTACCGGGGAGCGATTATGGCTACACCTTC.

The chain is built from TRBV4-3 and TRBJ1-1; 9 bases agree with TRBD1. The V segment lost 0 bases and the J segment 8 bases; nucleotides outside the gene matches: 4. This CDR3 has 14 amino acids. The germline gives CDR1 LGHNA, CDR2 YSLEER. The CDR3 loop is CASSQDGTGREAFF. CDR3 nucleotides: TGCGCCAGCAGCCAAGACGGGACAGGGCGAGAAGCTTTCTTT.

The chain couples TRBV7-9 to TRBJ1-1; the D gene is possibly TRBD1 (5 bases). Trimming shortened V by 2 bases and J by 6 bases, and 16 bases separated the two germline ends. The CDR3 totals 15 residues. The germline CDR1 and CDR2 sequences are SEHNR and FQNEAQ (reference sequence). The CDR3 loop reads CASSLRGSVRPEAFF. CDR3 nucleotide sequence: TGTGCCAGCAGCTTACGGGGGTCCGTTCGGCCTGAAGCTTTCTTT.

This clone was seen only once. Sequence at one end of the junction differs from germline and may be a read error. The CDR3 region is CASSPEGRGNQPQNF. The CDR3 DNA is TGTGCCAGCAGCCCAGAGGGGCGGGGGAATCAGCCCCAGAATTTT. The rearrangement links TRBV7-9 to TRBJ1-5; a possible D gene is TRBD1 (5 bases). This CDR3 comprises 15 residues. The V gene's germline CDR1 is SEHNR and CDR2 FQNEAQ (reference sequence).

This clone was detected a few times. The V and J genes are TRBV12-5 and TRBJ2-1, with 10 bases matching TRBD2. The CDR3 contains 18 residues. The germline V gene has CDR1 LGHNT and CDR2 FRNRAP. V gave up 0 bases and J gave up 0 bases; unmatched junction bases: 5. CDR3 protein: CASGLVLAGFSSYNEQFF. The CDR3 DNA reads as TGTGCTAGTGGTTTGGTACTAGCGGGGTTCTCCTCCTACAATGAGCAGTTCTTC.

This rearrangement joins TRBV7-9 to TRBJ2-1; 8 bases agree with TRBD2. Unmatched junction bases numbered 9, after V lost 5 bases and J lost 6 bases. The CDR3 length is 15 residues. CDR1 is SEHNR, CDR2 FQNEAQ, per germline (reference sequence). CDR3 amino acids: CASSPAGGLFNEQFF. The CDR3, as DNA: TGTGCCAGCAGCCCCGCGGGGGGCCTTTTCAATGAGCAGTTCTTC.

V usage is TRBV6-1 and J usage is TRBJ1-1; the match to TRBD1 covers 7 bases. V was clipped by 4 bases and J by 1 base; unmatched bases: 3. The CDR3 runs 14 residues. Looked up from germline, CDR1 is MNHNS and CDR2 is SASEGT. The CDR3 DNA reads as TGTGCCAGCAGTGTTCGACAGGGGAACACTGAAGCTTTCTTT. Translating gives CASSVRQGNTEAFF.

The chain combines TRBV18 with TRBJ1-4; 10 bases match TRBD1. After removal of 2 bases from V and 2 bases from J, the junction contained 14 bases not matched to a gene. The CDR3 has 20 amino acids. The germline CDR1 and CDR2 sequences are KGHSH and LQKENI. This CDR3 reads CASSPVQIGDRGLTNEKLFF. The CDR3 DNA reads as TGTGCCAGCTCACCAGTTCAAATCGGGGACAGGGGACTGACTAATGAAAAACTGTTTTTT. Looking up the rest from reference TRBV18 and TRBJ1-4 gives the full variable domain: NAGVMQNPRHLVRRRGQEARLRCSPMKGHSHVYWYRQLPEEGLKFMVYLQKENIIDESGMPKERFSAEFPKEGPSILRIQQVVRGDSAAYFCASSPVQIGDRGLTNEKLFFGSGTQLSVL.

The rearrangement joins TRBV5-6 to TRBJ1-6; D unclear. The germline V gene encodes CDR1 SGHDT and CDR2 YYEEEE. Trimming took 2 bases from V and 5 from J, leaving 8 bases between them. The CDR3 extends over 14 amino acids. CDR3 residues: CASSFNTDNSPLHF. As DNA, the CDR3 is TGTGCCAGCAGCTTTAACACAGATAATTCACCCCTCCACTTT.

The chain's CDR3 is CATYSSGGARSDTQYF. The CDR3 nucleotides are TGTGCCACCTACAGTAGCGGGGGGGCTCGTTCAGATACGCAGTATTTT. The V gene is TRBV10-3, the J gene TRBJ2-3; 11 bases line up with TRBD2. From germline, CDR1 is ENHRY and CDR2 SYGVKD. The ends lost 10 bases at V and 4 bases at J; junction bases unmatched: 13. The CDR3 is made up of 16 amino acids.

This chain uses TRBV5-4 with TRBJ2-1; D is possibly TRBD2 (6 bases). Germline-derived CDR1 and CDR2 are SGHNT and YYREEE (reference sequence). Trimming shortened V by 6 bases and J by 9 bases, and 19 bases separated the two germline ends. This CDR3 spans 14 amino acids. The CDR3 region is CASKTDSGWGEQFF. The CDR3, as DNA: TGTGCCAGCAAGACCGATAGCGGCTGGGGTGAGCAGTTCTTC.

The gene calls are TRBV4-1 and TRBJ1-5, with 10 bases that match TRBD1. V shed 4 bases, J shed 4 bases, and the junction held 1 base outside the gene matches. Germline V gene data show CDR1 as MGHRA and CDR2 as YSYEKL. The CDR3 consists of 14 residues. The CDR3 DNA follows: TGCGCCAGCAGCCGGGGACAGGGGAATCAGCCCCAGCATTTT. Its translation: CASSRGQGNQPQHF.

The gene calls are TRBV6-5 and TRBJ1-2, with D possibly matching TRBD1 (6 bases). CDR1 MNHEY and CDR2 SVGAGI come from the germline V gene. V was clipped by 4 bases and J by 1 base, with 13 bases between them. This CDR3 has 15 amino acids. This CDR3 reads CASSWGQGFNYGYTF. CDR3 nucleotides: TGTGCCAGCAGTTGGGGACAAGGTTTTAACTATGGCTACACCTTC.

The gene calls are TRBV2 and TRBJ2-5, with a tentative D call TRBD2 (5 bases). Trimming took 4 bases from V and 5 from J, leaving 8 bases between them. Germline CDR1 and CDR2: SNHLY and FYNNEI. The CDR3 has 12 residues. As DNA, the CDR3 is TGTGCCAGCAGTGCCCGAGGGGAGACCCAGTACTTC. It yields the protein CASSARGETQYF. Full variable domain (rest looked up from reference TRBV2 and TRBJ2-5): EPEVTQTPSHQVTQMGQEVILRCVPISNHLYFYWYRQILGQKVEFLVSFYNNEISEKSEIFDDQFSVERPDGSNFTLKIRSTKLEDSAMYFCASSARGETQYFGPGTRLLVL.

This clone was detected once. V gene TRBV19 combines with J gene TRBJ1-1; 7 bases align to TRBD1. V shed 6 bases, J shed 5 bases, and the junction held 6 bases outside the gene matches. This CDR3 contains 13 residues. The germline V gene encodes CDR1 LNHDA and CDR2 SQIVND (reference sequence). The CDR3 region has the DNA TGTGCCAGTAGCTCACAGGGGAGGACTGAAGCTTTCTTT. This codes for CASSSQGRTEAFF.